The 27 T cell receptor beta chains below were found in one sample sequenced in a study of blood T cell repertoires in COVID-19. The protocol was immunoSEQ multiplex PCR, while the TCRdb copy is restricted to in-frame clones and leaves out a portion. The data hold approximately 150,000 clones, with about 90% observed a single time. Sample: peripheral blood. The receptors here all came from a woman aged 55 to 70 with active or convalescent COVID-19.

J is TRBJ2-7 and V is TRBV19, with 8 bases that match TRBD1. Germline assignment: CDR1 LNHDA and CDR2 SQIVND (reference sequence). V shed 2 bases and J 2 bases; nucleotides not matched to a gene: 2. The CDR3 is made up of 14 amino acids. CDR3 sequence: CASSITGGTYEQYF. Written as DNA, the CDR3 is TGTGCCAGTAGTATAACAGGGGGGACCTACGAGCAGTACTTC.

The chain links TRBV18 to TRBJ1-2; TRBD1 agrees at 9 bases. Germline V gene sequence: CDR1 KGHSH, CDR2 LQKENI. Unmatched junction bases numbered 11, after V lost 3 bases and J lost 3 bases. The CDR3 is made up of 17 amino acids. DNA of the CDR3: TGTGCCAGCTCACCCACTACAGGGGGCTTAGCTGACTATGGCTACACCTTC. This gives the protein CASSPTTGGLADYGYTF.

CDR3: CASSVAEAAAYEQYF. The CDR3 nucleotides are TGTGCCAGCAGTGTGGCTGAGGCAGCTGCCTACGAGCAGTACTTC. V usage is TRBV6-2 or TRBV6-3 and J usage is TRBJ2-7, with D uncertain. Germline CDR1 MNHEY, CDR2 SVGEGT. V shed 5 bases and J shed 2 bases, with 16 bases lying between them. The CDR3 loop spans 15 amino acids.

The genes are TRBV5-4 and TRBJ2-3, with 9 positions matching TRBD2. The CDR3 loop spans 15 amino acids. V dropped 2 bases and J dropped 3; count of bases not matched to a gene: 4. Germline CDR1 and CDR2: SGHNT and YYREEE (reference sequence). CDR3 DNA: TGTGCCAGCAGCTTCGGGCGGGGGGGGACAGATACGCAGTATTTT. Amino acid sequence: CASSFGRGGTDTQYF.

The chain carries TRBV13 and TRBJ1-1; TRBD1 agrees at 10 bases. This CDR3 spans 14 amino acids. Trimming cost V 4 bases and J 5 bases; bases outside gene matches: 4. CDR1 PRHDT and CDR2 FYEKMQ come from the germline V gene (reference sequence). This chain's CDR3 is CASSSRQGATEAFF. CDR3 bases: TGTGCCAGCAGCTCCCGACAGGGGGCGACTGAAGCTTTCTTT.

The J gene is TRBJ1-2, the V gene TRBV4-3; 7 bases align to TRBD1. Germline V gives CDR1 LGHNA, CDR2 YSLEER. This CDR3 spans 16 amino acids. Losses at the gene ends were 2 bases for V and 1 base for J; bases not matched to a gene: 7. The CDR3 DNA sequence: TGCGCCAGCAGCCAACACCGGGACAGTCTTAACTATGGCTACACCTTC. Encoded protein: CASSQHRDSLNYGYTF.

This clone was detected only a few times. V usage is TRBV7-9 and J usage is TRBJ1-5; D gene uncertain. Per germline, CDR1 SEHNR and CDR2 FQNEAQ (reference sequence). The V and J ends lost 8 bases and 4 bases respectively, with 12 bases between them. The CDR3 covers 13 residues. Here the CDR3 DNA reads TGTGCCAGCTCTCCGGACTATAATCAGCCCCAGCATTTT. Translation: CASSPDYNQPQHF.

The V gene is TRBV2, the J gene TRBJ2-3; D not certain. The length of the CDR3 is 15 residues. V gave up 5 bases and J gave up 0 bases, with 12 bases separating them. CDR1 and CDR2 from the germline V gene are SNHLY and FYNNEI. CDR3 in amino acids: CASSRRLASTDTQYF. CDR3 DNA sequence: TGTGCCAGCAGTCGACGACTTGCTAGCACAGATACGCAGTATTTT. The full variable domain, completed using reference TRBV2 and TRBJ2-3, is EPEVTQTPSHQVTQMGQEVILRCVPISNHLYFYWYRQILGQKVEFLVSFYNNEISEKSEIFDDQFSVERPDGSNFTLKIRSTKLEDSAMYFCASSRRLASTDTQYFGPGTRLTVL.

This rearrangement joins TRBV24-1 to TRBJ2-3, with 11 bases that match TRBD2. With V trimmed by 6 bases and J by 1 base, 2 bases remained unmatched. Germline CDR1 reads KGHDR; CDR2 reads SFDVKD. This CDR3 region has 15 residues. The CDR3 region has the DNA TGTGCCACCAGTAAGACTAGCGGGGGCACAGATACGCAGTATTTT. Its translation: CATSKTSGGTDTQYF.

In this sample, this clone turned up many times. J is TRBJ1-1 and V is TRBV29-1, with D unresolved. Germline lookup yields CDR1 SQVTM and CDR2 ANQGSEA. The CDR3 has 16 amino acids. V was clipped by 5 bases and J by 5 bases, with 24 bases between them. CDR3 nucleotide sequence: TGCAGCGTTTATAGCGACACCACTATTAGGGAGACTGAAGCTTTCTTT. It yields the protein CSVYSDTTIRETEAFF.

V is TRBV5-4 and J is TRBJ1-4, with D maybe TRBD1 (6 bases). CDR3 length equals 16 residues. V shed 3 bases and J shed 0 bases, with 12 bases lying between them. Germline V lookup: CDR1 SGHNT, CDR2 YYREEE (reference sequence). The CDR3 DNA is TGTGCCAGCAGCTCCAAGACAGGCACAACTAATGAAAAACTGTTTTTT. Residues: CASSSKTGTTNEKLFF.

The CDR3 loop reads CASRATGGGNTIYF. CDR3 DNA: TGTGCCAGCAGGGCGACAGGGGGCGGAAACACCATATATTTT. V is TRBV6-5 and J is TRBJ1-3; 10 bases are shared with TRBD1. Germline loops: CDR1 MNHEY, CDR2 SVGAGI. This CDR3 is 14 amino acids long. V gave up 6 bases and J gave up 4 bases; unmatched junction bases: 3.

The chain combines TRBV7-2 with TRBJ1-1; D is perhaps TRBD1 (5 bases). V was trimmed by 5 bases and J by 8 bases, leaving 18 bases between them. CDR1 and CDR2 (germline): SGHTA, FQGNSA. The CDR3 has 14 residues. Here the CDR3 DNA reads TGTGCCAGCAGCCTCGGCGGGGGTTCCAAAGAAGCTTTCTTT. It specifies CASSLGGGSKEAFF.

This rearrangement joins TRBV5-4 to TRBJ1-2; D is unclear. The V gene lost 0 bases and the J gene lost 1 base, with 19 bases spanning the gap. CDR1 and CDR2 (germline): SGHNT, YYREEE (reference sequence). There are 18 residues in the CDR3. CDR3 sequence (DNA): TGTGCCAGCAGCTTGGCCGGCCGGCACAGCCCTGATAACTATGGCTACACCTTC. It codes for CASSLAGRHSPDNYGYTF.

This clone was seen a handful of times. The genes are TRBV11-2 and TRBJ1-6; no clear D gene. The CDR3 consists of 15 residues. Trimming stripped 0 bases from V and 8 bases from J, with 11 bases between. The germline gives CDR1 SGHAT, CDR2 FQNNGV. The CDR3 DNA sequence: TGTGCCAGCAGCTTAGAGTCTTTGTCCTATTCACCCCTCCACTTT. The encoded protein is CASSLESLSYSPLHF.

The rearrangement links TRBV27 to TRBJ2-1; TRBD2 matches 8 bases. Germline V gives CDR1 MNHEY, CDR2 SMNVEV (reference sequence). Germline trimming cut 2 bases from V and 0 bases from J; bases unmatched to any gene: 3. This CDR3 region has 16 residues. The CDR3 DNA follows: TGTGCCAGCAGTTTAATAGCGGGGAGCTCCTACAATGAGCAGTTCTTC. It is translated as CASSLIAGSSYNEQFF.

The CDR3 coding sequence is TGTGCCAGCAGCCCTACTCGGGATTCACAAGAGACCCAGTACTTC. It specifies CASSPTRDSQETQYF. J is TRBJ2-5 and V is TRBV7-3, with D possibly being TRBD2 (5 bases). The CDR3 extends over 15 amino acids. The V gene lost 5 bases and the J gene lost 2 bases, with 15 bases spanning the gap. Germline CDR1 reads SGHTA; CDR2 reads FQGTGA.

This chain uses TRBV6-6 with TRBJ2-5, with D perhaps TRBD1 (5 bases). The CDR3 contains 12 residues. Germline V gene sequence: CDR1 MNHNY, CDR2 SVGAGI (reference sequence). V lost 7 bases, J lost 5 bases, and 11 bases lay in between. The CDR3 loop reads CASNPQGETQYF. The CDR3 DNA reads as TGTGCCAGCAATCCGCAGGGTGAGACCCAGTACTTC.

The CDR3 is CASSGQLDQPQHF. CDR3 in DNA: TGTGCCAGCAGTGGACAGCTCGATCAGCCCCAGCATTTT. V gene TRBV12-3 or TRBV12-4 combines with J gene TRBJ1-5; a possible D gene is TRBD1 (6 bases). The V gene lost 5 bases and the J gene lost 5 bases, with 10 bases spanning the gap. This CDR3 is 13 amino acids long.

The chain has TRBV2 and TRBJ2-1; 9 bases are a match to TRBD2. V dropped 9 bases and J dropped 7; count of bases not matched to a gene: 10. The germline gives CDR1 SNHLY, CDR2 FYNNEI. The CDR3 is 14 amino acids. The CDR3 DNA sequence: TGTGCCAGTAGGGGGCTAGCGGGGTCAAATGAGCAGTTCTTC. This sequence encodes CASRGLAGSNEQFF. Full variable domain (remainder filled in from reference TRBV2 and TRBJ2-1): EPEVTQTPSHQVTQMGQEVILRCVPISNHLYFYWYRQILGQKVEFLVSFYNNEISEKSEIFDDQFSVERPDGSNFTLKIRSTKLEDSAMYFCASRGLAGSNEQFFGPGTRLTVL.

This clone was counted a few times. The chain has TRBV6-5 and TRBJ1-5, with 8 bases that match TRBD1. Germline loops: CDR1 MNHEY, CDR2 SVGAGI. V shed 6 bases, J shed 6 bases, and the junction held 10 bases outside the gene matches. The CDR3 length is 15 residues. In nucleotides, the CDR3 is TGTGCCAGCAGCAAAGACAGGGGTCGGAGTCAGCCCCAGCATTTT. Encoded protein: CASSKDRGRSQPQHF.

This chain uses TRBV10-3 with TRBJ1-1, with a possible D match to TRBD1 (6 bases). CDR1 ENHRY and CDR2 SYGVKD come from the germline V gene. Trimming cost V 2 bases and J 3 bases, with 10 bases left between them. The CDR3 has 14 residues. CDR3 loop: CAISEPNRDTEAFF. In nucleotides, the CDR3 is TGTGCCATCAGTGAGCCGAACAGGGACACTGAAGCTTTCTTT.

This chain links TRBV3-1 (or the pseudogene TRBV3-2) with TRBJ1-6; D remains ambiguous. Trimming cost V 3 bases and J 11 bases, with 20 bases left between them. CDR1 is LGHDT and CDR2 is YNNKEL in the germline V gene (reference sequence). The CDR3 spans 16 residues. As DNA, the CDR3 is TGTGCCAGCAGCCAGACCCCGGGAGCCGGTAAACCACCCCTCCACTTT. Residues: CASSQTPGAGKPPLHF.

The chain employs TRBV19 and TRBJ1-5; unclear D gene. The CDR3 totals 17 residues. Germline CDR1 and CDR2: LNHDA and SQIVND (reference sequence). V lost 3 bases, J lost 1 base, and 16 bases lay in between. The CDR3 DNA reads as TGTGCCAGTAGTATGAACCGGGGAGTGAAGAGCAATCAGCCCCAGCATTTT. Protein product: CASSMNRGVKSNQPQHF.

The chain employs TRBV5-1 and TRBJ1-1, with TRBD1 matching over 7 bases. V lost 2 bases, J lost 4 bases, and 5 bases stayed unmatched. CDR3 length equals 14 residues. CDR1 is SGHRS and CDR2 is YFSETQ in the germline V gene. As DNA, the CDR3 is TGCGCCAGCAGCTTTGAGGGGGCGCGCACTGAAGCTTTCTTT. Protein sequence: CASSFEGARTEAFF.

The CDR3 is CAISESRQGDEQYF. Written as DNA, the CDR3 is TGTGCCATCAGTGAGTCGAGACAGGGGGACGAGCAGTACTTC. V and J are TRBV10-3 and TRBJ2-7; TRBD1 aligns across 9 bases. The length of the CDR3 is 14 residues. V lost 0 bases, J lost 5 bases, and 2 bases stayed unmatched. Germline V gives CDR1 ENHRY, CDR2 SYGVKD.

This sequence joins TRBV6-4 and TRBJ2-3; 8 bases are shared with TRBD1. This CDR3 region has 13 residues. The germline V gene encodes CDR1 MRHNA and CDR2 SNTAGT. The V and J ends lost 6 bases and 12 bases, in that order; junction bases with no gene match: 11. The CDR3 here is CASSAIGQGSQYF. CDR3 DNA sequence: TGTGCCAGCAGCGCTATTGGACAGGGTTCACAGTATTTT.